The 26 T cell receptor beta chains below were found in one sample sequenced in a study of T cell repertoires in breast cancer. Blocking oligonucleotides added to a second nested PCR suppressed unpaired genes. TCRdb recomputed calls from the emulsion pairing reads with MiXCR, one row per CDR3 protein. Of about 4,000 distinct CDR3 sequences detected, approximately 40% appear once; the ten largest clones hold approximately 35%. Paired alpha-beta TCRs of CD8+ T cells were analyzed by expanded emulsion RT-PCR. Sequenced sample: CD8+ T cells. The receptors come from a pool of human donors with breast cancer or a healthy control (not recorded which).

This clonotype was recorded a few times. The chain carries TRBV18 and TRBJ2-5; D ambiguous. CDR3 length equals 15 residues. V was shortened by 0 bases and J by 5 bases, with 13 bases between the two germline ends. CDR1 and CDR2 (germline): KGHSH, LQKENI. CDR3 protein: CASSPPQAMWETQYF. In nucleotides, the CDR3 is TGTGCCAGCTCACCACCGCAGGCCATGTGGGAGACCCAGTACTTC.

This clonotype was picked up many times. V is TRBV7-3 and J is TRBJ2-1; 10 bases map to TRBD2. CDR3 length equals 15 residues. Losses at the gene ends were 5 bases for V and 7 bases for J; bases not matched to a gene: 8. The germline V gene has CDR1 SGHTA and CDR2 FQGTGA. The CDR3 sequence: CASSLGGSGGNEQFF. The DNA for the CDR3 is TGTGCCAGCAGCCTCGGGGGTAGCGGGGGGAATGAGCAGTTCTTC.

Remarks on this clonotype: Since a much larger clone is just one base distant, this may be a read error. The chain combines TRBV3-1 with TRBJ2-5, with TRBD2 matching over 8 bases. Germline V gene lookup returns CDR1 LGHDT and CDR2 YNNKEL (reference sequence). With V trimmed by 5 bases and J by 4 bases, 3 bases remained unmatched. CDR3 length: 13 amino acids. This CDR3 is CASSWLAGETQYF. In DNA, the CDR3 is TGTGCCAGCAGCTGGCTAGCGGGAGAGACCCAGTACTTC.

Judged by abundance, this clonotype is medium-sized (0.01 to 0.1%). The rearrangement uses TRBV27 and TRBJ2-5; TRBD2 agrees at 8 bases. J was trimmed by 3 bases and V by 1 base; bases with no gene match: 7. The CDR3 has 16 residues. The germline V gene has CDR1 MNHEY and CDR2 SMNVEV (reference sequence). CDR3 nucleotides: TGTGCCAGCAGTTTATACTTCACTAGCGGTAAAGAGACCCAGTACTTC. Translation gives CASSLYFTSGKETQYF.

There are many counts of this clonotype. The chain's CDR3 is CASSLAGSNQPQHF. DNA of the CDR3: TGTGCCAGCAGCTTAGCAGGGTCAAATCAGCCCCAGCATTTT. The V call is TRBV7-2, the J call TRBJ1-5; D remains ambiguous. This CDR3 is built from 14 residues. Germline CDR1 and CDR2: SGHTA and FQGNSA. Trimming removed 0 bases at V and 4 bases at J, with 7 bases between.

The CDR3 nucleotides read TGTGCCAGCAGCCAAGGGCAGGGCGGGGGAGAGCAGTTCTTC. Residues: CASSQGQGGGEQFF. The chain employs TRBV3-1 and TRBJ2-1, with 7 bases that match TRBD2. V was clipped by 1 base and J by 10 bases; unmatched bases: 7. The CDR3 contains 14 residues. In germline, CDR1 is LGHDT, CDR2 YNNKEL (reference sequence).

The chain employs TRBV13 and TRBJ2-3; 7 bases are a match to TRBD2. The V gene end was trimmed by 1 base and the J gene end by 0 bases; junction bases not matched to a gene: 4. Germline CDR1 reads PRHDT; CDR2 reads FYEKMQ (reference sequence). The CDR3 length is 16 residues. This CDR3 reads CASSLAGRGSTDTQYF. In nucleotides, the CDR3 is TGTGCCAGCAGCTTAGCGGGGCGGGGGAGCACAGATACGCAGTATTTT. Combining the CDR3 with reference TRBV13 and TRBJ2-3 gives the whole variable domain AAGVIQSPRHLIKEKRETATLKCYPIPRHDTVYWYQQGPGQDPQFLISFYEKMQSDKGSIPDRFSAQQFSDYHSELNMSSLELGDSALYFCASSLAGRGSTDTQYFGPGTRLTVL.

This clonotype was seen only a few times. The genes are TRBV6-5 and TRBJ1-6; D is undetermined. The CDR3 covers 14 residues. The V end lost 0 bases, the J end lost 10 bases, and 10 bases lay between the germline ends. Germline values: CDR1 MNHEY, CDR2 SVGAGI. CDR3 residues: CASSYSRVGSPLHF. The DNA of the CDR3 is TGTGCCAGCAGTTACTCGAGAGTCGGCTCACCCCTCCACTTT.

This clonotype is deemed large. The chain carries TRBV28 and TRBJ1-2, with D hard to call. The V and J ends lost 7 bases and 6 bases respectively, with 15 bases between them. Per the germline V gene, CDR1 is MDHEN and CDR2 is SYDVKM. This CDR3 has 13 residues. The CDR3 region is CASKEGPGDGYTF. The CDR3 DNA sequence: TGTGCCAGCAAGGAAGGCCCTGGTGATGGCTACACCTTC.

This clonotype was seen just once. This clone may be a read error of a much larger clone one base away. V usage is TRBV29-1 and J usage is TRBJ2-1; either TRBD1 or TRBD2 may supply D (5 bases each). Germline loops: CDR1 SQVTM, CDR2 ANQGSEA. The CDR3 has 13 amino acids. Trimming removed 7 bases from V and 6 bases from J, with 16 bases in between. CDR3 DNA sequence: TGCAGCGGCCGGGGCAGCGAAGCCAATGAGCAGTTCTTC. It yields the protein CSGRGSEANEQFF.

Notes on this clonotype: A much larger clone differs by one base, so this may be a read error. The chain carries TRBV28 and TRBJ1-4; D not resolved. The germline V gene has CDR1 MDHEN and CDR2 SYDVKM. This CDR3 contains 16 residues. Trimming removed 5 bases from V and 4 bases from J, with 17 bases in between. The CDR3 bases are TGTGCCAGCAGTAGCATAGACGGGATGATTAATGAAAAACTGTTTTTT. Residues: CASSSIDGMINEKLFF.

The gene calls are TRBV13 and TRBJ2-3; 11 bases fit TRBD2. The ends lost 5 bases at V and 0 bases at J; junction bases unmatched: 4. Per germline, CDR1 PRHDT and CDR2 FYEKMQ (reference sequence). There are 16 residues in the CDR3. CDR3 sequence reads: CASSQRTSGSTDTQYF. The CDR3 DNA follows: TGTGCCAGCAGCCAGAGGACTAGCGGGAGCACAGATACGCAGTATTTT. The complete variable domain, with remaining parts taken from reference TRBV13 and TRBJ2-3, reads AAGVIQSPRHLIKEKRETATLKCYPIPRHDTVYWYQQGPGQDPQFLISFYEKMQSDKGSIPDRFSAQQFSDYHSELNMSSLELGDSALYFCASSQRTSGSTDTQYFGPGTRLTVL.

This clonotype has a count of ten or more. This chain joins TRBV28 and TRBJ1-5; TRBD1 might be the D (5 bases). Between the trimmed V and J ends, which lost 3 bases and 7 bases, there was a span of 13 bases. CDR3 length equals 14 residues. CDR1 is MDHEN and CDR2 is SYDVKM in the germline V gene. The DNA of the CDR3 is TGTGCCAGCAGTTTCAGGGAAGATCGGCAGCCCCAGCATTTT. Its translation is CASSFREDRQPQHF.

This clonotype was seen a few times. The chain combines TRBV3-1 with TRBJ1-6; maybe TRBD1 (6 bases). Trimming pared 1 base from V and 11 bases from J, leaving 15 bases between. Per the germline V gene, CDR1 is LGHDT and CDR2 is YNNKEL (reference sequence). The CDR3 is 15 amino acids. The CDR3 sequence: CASSQASQGKAPLHF. CDR3 sequence (DNA): TGTGCCAGCAGCCAAGCCTCGCAGGGGAAGGCACCCCTCCACTTT.

By share, this clonotype counts as medium-sized. This chain uses TRBV4-2 with TRBJ2-2; D gene unclear. Trimming pared 4 bases from V and 6 bases from J, leaving 6 bases between. Germline V gene lookup returns CDR1 LGHNA and CDR2 YNFKEQ. The CDR3 has 12 amino acids. CDR3 residues: CASSPRPGELFF. The CDR3 DNA follows: TGTGCCAGCAGCCCTCGCCCCGGGGAGCTGTTTTTT.

This clonotype was detected ten times or more. This chain connects TRBV20-1 to TRBJ2-7, with D uncertain. The V and J ends lost 3 bases and 2 bases respectively, with 20 bases between them. The CDR3 has 16 amino acids. Germline lookup yields CDR1 DFQATT and CDR2 SNEGSKA (reference sequence). CDR3 DNA sequence: TGCAGTGCTAGCTCCCCAATCCGGACGTCCACCTACGAGCAGTACTTC. Its protein product is CSASSPIRTSTYEQYF.

This clonotype occurred many times. CDR3 sequence (DNA): TGTGCCAGCAGCCACATCCGGGACAGGGGGTCTGAAGCTTTCTTT. Translation: CASSHIRDRGSEAFF. The chain links TRBV7-2 to TRBJ1-1; 11 bases match TRBD1. V dropped 5 bases and J dropped 6; count of bases not matched to a gene: 8. CDR3 length equals 15 residues. From germline, CDR1 is SGHTA and CDR2 FQGNSA.

The V gene is TRBV6-1, the J gene TRBJ1-5, with a tentative D call TRBD1 (6 bases). The germline V gene has CDR1 MNHNS and CDR2 SASEGT. V was clipped by 3 bases and J by 6 bases, with 12 bases between them. The length of the CDR3 is 14 residues. This chain's CDR3 is CASSDKGGSQPQHF. The CDR3 nucleotides are TGTGCCAGCAGTGACAAGGGGGGAAGTCAGCCCCAGCATTTT.

About this clonotype itself: Just one base apart from a much larger clone, this may be a read error. This chain joins TRBV24-1 and TRBJ2-5; possible D gene TRBD2, 7 bases. The CDR3 is 15 residues long. CDR1 and CDR2 (germline): KGHDR, SFDVKD. CDR3 sequence (DNA): TGTGCCACCAGTGAGGGGGGGGGGGGCATAAAGACCCAGGACTTC. Translated, it gives CATSEGGGGIKTQDF.

The rearrangement links TRBV28 to TRBJ2-7; D possibly corresponds to TRBD1 (6 bases). Deletions cut 4 bases from V and 2 bases from J, with 15 bases between. The germline CDR1 and CDR2 sequences are MDHEN and SYDVKM. The CDR3 has 15 residues. The CDR3 nucleotides read TGTGCCAGCAGTTCGGGTACAGGGTACCCCTACGAGCAGTACTTC. Translating it yields CASSSGTGYPYEQYF.

Worth noting for this clonotype: This likely comes from a read error, as the CDR3 has no conserved phenylalanine or tryptophan at its end. The chain is built from TRBV27 and TRBJ1-1, with 9 bases aligning to TRBD1. The CDR3 sequence is 13 residues long. CDR1 and CDR2 (germline): MNHEY, SMNVEV (reference sequence). V shed 6 bases and J 8 bases; nucleotides not matched to a gene: 7. CDR3 nucleotides: TGTGCCAGCAGCCGGGACAGGGTGGCAGAAGCTTTCTTG. As protein: CASSRDRVAEAFL.

Worth noting for this clonotype: One base away lies a much larger clone, so this may be a sequencing read error. The V call is TRBV20-1, the J call TRBJ2-1, with D perhaps TRBD1 or TRBD2 (5 bases each). The V end lost 5 bases, the J end lost 12 bases, and 20 bases lay between the germline ends. Per germline, CDR1 DFQATT and CDR2 SNEGSKA (reference sequence). The CDR3 consists of 13 residues. CDR3 bases: TGCAGTGCTCCGTCCGGGACCACCCGGAGGCAGTTCTTC. This encodes CSAPSGTTRRQFF.

The CDR3, as DNA: TGTGCCAGCAGTTTAGAGGACAGGACATACAATGAGCAGTTCTTC. Amino acids: CASSLEDRTYNEQFF. The rearrangement uses TRBV12-3 or TRBV12-4 and TRBJ2-1; 7 bases line up with TRBD1. V shed 1 base, J shed 4 bases, and the junction held 4 bases outside the gene matches. The length of the CDR3 is 15 residues.

This clonotype qualifies as medium-sized. The chain has TRBV20-1 and TRBJ1-5, with no clear D. Germline loops: CDR1 DFQATT, CDR2 SNEGSKA (reference sequence). V was shortened by 3 bases and J by 5 bases, with 5 bases between the two germline ends. CDR3 size: 11 residues. Here the CDR3 DNA reads TGCAGTGCTAGCCTGGATCAGCCCCAGCATTTT. It yields the protein CSASLDQPQHF.

This clonotype qualifies as medium-sized. The V and J genes are TRBV3-1 and TRBJ2-6; 7 bases align to TRBD1. CDR1 LGHDT and CDR2 YNNKEL come from the germline V gene (reference sequence). The length of the CDR3 is 19 residues. J lost 0 bases, V lost 4 bases, and 12 bases had no gene match. The CDR3 DNA is TGTGCCAGCAGCCCTAGTCGGGGACAGCGGAGCTCTGGGGCCAACGTCCTGACTTTC. Translation gives CASSPSRGQRSSGANVLTF.

The rearrangement links TRBV6-5 to TRBJ1-1; D possibly corresponds to TRBD1 (6 bases). V was trimmed by 2 bases and J by 10 bases, leaving 20 bases between them. Germline V lookup: CDR1 MNHEY, CDR2 SVGAGI. The CDR3 is 15 amino acids. CDR3: CASSYRGGTGHGAFF. The CDR3 nucleotides read TGTGCCAGCAGTTACAGGGGGGGAACAGGGCACGGAGCTTTCTTT.